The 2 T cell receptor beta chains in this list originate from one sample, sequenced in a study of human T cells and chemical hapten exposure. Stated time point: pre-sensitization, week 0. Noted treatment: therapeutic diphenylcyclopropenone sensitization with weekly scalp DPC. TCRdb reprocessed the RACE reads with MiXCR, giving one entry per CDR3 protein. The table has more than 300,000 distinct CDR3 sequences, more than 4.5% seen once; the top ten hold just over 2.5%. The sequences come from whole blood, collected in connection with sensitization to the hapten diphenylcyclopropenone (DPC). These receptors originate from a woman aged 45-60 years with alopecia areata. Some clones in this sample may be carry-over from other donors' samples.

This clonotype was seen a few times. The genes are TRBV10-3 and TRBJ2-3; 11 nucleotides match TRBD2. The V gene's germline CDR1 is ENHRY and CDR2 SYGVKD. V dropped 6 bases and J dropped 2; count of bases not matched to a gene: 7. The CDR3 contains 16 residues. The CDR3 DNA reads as TGTGCCATCAGGCCCACTAGCGGGAGAGACACAGATACGCAGTATTTT. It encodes CAIRPTSGRDTDTQYF.

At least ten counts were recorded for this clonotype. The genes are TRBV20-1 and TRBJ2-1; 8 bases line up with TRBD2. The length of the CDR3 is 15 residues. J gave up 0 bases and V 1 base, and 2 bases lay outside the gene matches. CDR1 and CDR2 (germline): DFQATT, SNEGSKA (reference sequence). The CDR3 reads CSARAGTSSYNEQFF. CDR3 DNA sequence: TGCAGTGCTAGAGCCGGGACTAGCTCCTACAATGAGCAGTTCTTC.